Each of the 25 T cell receptor beta chains below was sequenced from the same sample in a study of T cell clonality in common variable immunodeficiency. Study-wide results and limits: Fewer deletions and N-nucleotide insertions were reportedly seen in common variable immunodeficiency TCR beta sequences.

The protocol was immunoSEQ multiplex PCR, while the TCRdb copy is restricted to in-frame clones and leaves out a portion. Sampling found about 42,000 clones, none seen once. Which antigens these TCRs recognize remains unknown. The material sequenced was peripheral blood mononuclear cells. Source of these receptors: a human donor with common variable immunodeficiency.

There are many counts of this clone. The read ends 3 residues early relative to the CDR3; the germline J gene fills the gap. V usage is TRBV7-3 and J usage is TRBJ2-1; 7 positions match TRBD2. With V trimmed by 5 bases and J by 2 bases, 6 bases remained unmatched. The CDR3 length is 15 residues. Germline V gene sequence: CDR1 SGHTA, CDR2 FQGTGA. The CDR3 loop is CASSTQRGTYNEQFF. Incomplete CDR3 DNA: TGTGCCAGCAGCACTCAGCGGGGAACCTACAATGAG. Complete variable domain (other parts from reference TRBV7-3 and TRBJ2-1): GAGVSQTPSNKVTEKGKYVELRCDPISGHTALYWYRQSLGQGPEFLIYFQGTGAADDSGLPNDRFFAVRPEGSVSTLKIQRTERGDSAVYLCASSTQRGTYNEQFFGPGTRLTVL.

Turning to this clone: Read coverage stops 3 residues before the CDR3 terminus; the germline J gene supplies the remainder. This rearrangement joins TRBV19 to TRBJ2-2, with 12 bases that match TRBD1. Trimming cost V 9 bases and J 4 bases; bases outside gene matches: 3. The CDR3 is 14 residues long. In germline, CDR1 is LNHDA, CDR2 SQIVND (reference sequence). CDR3 DNA (partial): TGTGCCAGCGGGACAGGGGGCGGCACCGGGGAG. Amino acid sequence: CASGTGGGTGE. The whole CDR3 sequence reads CASGTGGGTGELFF. Supplemented by reference TRBV19 and TRBJ2-2, the full variable domain reads DGGITQSPKYLFRKEGQNVTLSCEQNLNHDAMYWYRQDPGQGLRLIYYSQIVNDFQKGDIAEGYSVSREKKESFPLTVTSAQKNPTAFYLCASGTGGGTGELFFGEGSRLTVL.

This clone was recorded many times. The DNA ends 3 residues before the CDR3 does, and the rest of the CDR3 is filled in from the germline J gene. J is TRBJ2-7 and V is TRBV23-1, with D perhaps TRBD2 (6 bases). TRBV23-1 is reported as an ORF; its role is uncertain. The CDR3 loop spans 13 amino acids. Trimming shortened V by 8 bases and J by 1 base, and 12 bases separated the two germline ends. The sequenced CDR3 bases are TGCGCCAGCGGAGGGGAGTGTTCCTACGAG. Encoded protein: CASGGECSYE. The entire CDR3 protein is CASGGECSYEQYF.

This clone has more than one count but fewer than ten. Partial CDR3 DNA: TGCGCCATCTCAGGGGTGGGGAACACTGAA. It specifies CAISGVGNTE. The entire CDR3 protein reads CAISGVGNTEAFF. The chain has TRBV10-2 and TRBJ1-1, with D perhaps TRBD1 (6 bases). From the germline J gene comes the end of the CDR3, since the read stops 3 residues before it. Per the germline V gene, CDR1 is WSHSY and CDR2 is SAAADI. V gave up 10 bases and J gave up 1 base, with 13 bases separating them. CDR3 length: 13 residues.

At least ten counts were recorded for this clone. The read halts 3 residues ahead of the CDR3 end, with the missing end drawn from the germline J gene. The V and J genes are TRBV20-1 and TRBJ2-1; TRBD2 aligns across 8 bases. The CDR3 is 15 amino acids. Trimming at V came to 6 bases and at J to 7 bases, leaving 14 bases not matched to a gene. The germline CDR1 and CDR2 sequences are DFQATT and SNEGSKA (reference sequence). CDR3 amino acids: CSARPLAAGGNEQFF. The part of the CDR3 DNA that was read is TGCAGTGCGAGACCACTAGCGGCCGGGGGGAATGAG.

With regard to this clone: The read ends 3 residues shy of where the CDR3 ends; the end is completed using the germline J gene. The chain carries TRBV7-9 and TRBJ1-4; 7 nucleotides line up with TRBD1. The CDR3 covers 15 residues. Germline V gene data show CDR1 as SEHNR and CDR2 as FQNEAQ (reference sequence). Germline trimming cut 1 base from V and 8 bases from J; bases unmatched to any gene: 7. CDR3 sequence reads: CASSLVGRGSEKLFF. CDR3 DNA, as far as it was read: TGTGCCAGCAGCTTAGTAGGCAGGGGGAGCGAAAAA.

Turning to this clone: The read terminates 3 residues before the CDR3 end, so the remaining end is supplied by the germline J gene. The chain couples TRBV18 to TRBJ2-1; D is undetermined. V lost 8 bases and J lost 6, with 14 bases in between. Looked up from germline, CDR1 is KGHSH and CDR2 is LQKENI. The CDR3 is made up of 13 amino acids. CDR3 in amino acids: CASTQKKGNEQFF. The part of the CDR3 DNA that was read is TGTGCCAGCACCCAAAAAAAGGGCAATGAG.

In this sample, this clone turned up a few times. The sequenced fragment ends 3 residues before the CDR3 boundary, so the rest is inferred from the germline J gene. The chain uses TRBV19 and TRBJ1-5; 7 bases are shared with TRBD1. Germline V gene lookup returns CDR1 LNHDA and CDR2 SQIVND (reference sequence). Trimming cost V 5 bases and J 6 bases; bases outside gene matches: 10. This CDR3 comprises 15 residues. CDR3 loop: CASSEPTGDAQPQHF. The DNA read from the CDR3 is TGTGCCAGTAGTGAACCTACAGGGGATGCTCAGCCC.

This clone came up many times. The CDR3 end lies 3 residues beyond the end of the read and is filled in from the germline J gene. V gene TRBV2 combines with J gene TRBJ2-1, with 9 bases fitting TRBD2. The CDR3 length is 16 residues. The V gene's germline CDR1 is SNHLY and CDR2 FYNNEI. V dropped 2 bases and J dropped 7; count of bases not matched to a gene: 9. The CDR3 DNA, read in part, is TGTGCCAGCAGTGAAATGGGCGGGGGGGCCGGAAATGAG. The encoded protein is CASSEMGGGAGNE. The full CDR3 protein reads CASSEMGGGAGNEQFF.

This clone was seen ten or more times. The CDR3 end lies 3 residues beyond the end of the read and is filled in from the germline J gene. The chain employs TRBV19 and TRBJ2-5; D is perhaps TRBD2 (5 bases). Trimming shortened V by 3 bases and J by 4 bases, and 9 bases separated the two germline ends. The germline V gene encodes CDR1 LNHDA and CDR2 SQIVND (reference sequence). The CDR3 has 13 residues. CDR3 residues: CASSIGEGETQYF. CDR3 DNA (partial): TGTGCCAGTAGTATCGGTGAGGGAGAGACC.

This clone was found many times. With the read ending 3 residues before the CDR3 end, the germline J gene is used to fill in that end. The chain uses TRBV18 and TRBJ1-2; 7 nucleotides line up with TRBD1. The CDR3 loop spans 14 amino acids. Germline loops: CDR1 KGHSH, CDR2 LQKENI. V lost 6 bases and J lost 6; bases outside the gene matches: 10. The CDR3 reads CASSQKGAPDGYTF. Incomplete CDR3 DNA: TGTGCCAGCTCGCAAAAGGGGGCGCCGGATGGC.

Ten or more counts support this clone. The missing CDR3 end, 3 residues past where the read stops, is filled in from the germline J gene. The chain is built from TRBV5-1 and TRBJ1-1, with D possibly being TRBD1 (5 bases). V dropped 0 bases and J dropped 4 bases, with 16 bases sitting between them. The CDR3 covers 16 residues. Germline loops: CDR1 SGHRS, CDR2 YFSETQ. The CDR3 loop is CASSLEPLGQGTEAFF. The sequenced CDR3 bases are TGCGCCAGCAGCTTGGAACCACTGGGGCAGGGCACTGAA.

There are a few counts of this clone. Coverage ceases 3 residues before the CDR3 finishes, and the germline J gene fills in the end. V is TRBV7-6 and J is TRBJ2-3, with a weak D call TRBD1 (6 bases). Between the trimmed V and J ends, which lost 1 base and 8 bases, there was a span of 10 bases. Germline V gene lookup returns CDR1 SGHVS and CDR2 FNYEAQ. This CDR3 contains 13 residues. CDR3 loop: CASSLGGDTTQYF. The part of the CDR3 DNA that was read is TGTGCCAGCAGCTTAGGAGGGGACACTACG.

This clone has at least ten counts. The read ends 3 residues before the CDR3 terminus; that terminus is restored from the germline J gene. V and J are TRBV20-1 and TRBJ2-5, with D maybe TRBD2 (5 bases). Trimming left V 5 bases short and J 2 bases short, with 15 bases between. Germline V gene data show CDR1 as DFQATT and CDR2 as SNEGSKA (reference sequence). The CDR3 has 14 amino acids. Here the CDR3 reads CSAPPGSHQETQYF. The CDR3 DNA, read in part, is TGCAGTGCTCCCCCGGGGTCCCATCAAGAGACC.

This clone was observed many times. The CDR3 end lies 3 residues beyond the end of the read and is filled in from the germline J gene. The chain carries TRBV20-1 and TRBJ2-1; 10 positions agree with TRBD2. The ends lost 2 bases at V and 1 base at J; junction bases unmatched: 5. The CDR3 runs 16 residues. From germline, CDR1 is DFQATT and CDR2 SNEGSKA (reference sequence). The CDR3 reads CSARMASGGSYNEQFF. Partial CDR3 DNA: TGCAGTGCTAGAATGGCTAGCGGGGGTTCCTACAATGAG.

A few counts support this clone. The read gets to within 3 residues of the CDR3 end, and the germline J gene fills in the rest. The chain has TRBV5-1 and TRBJ1-2; TRBD1 aligns across 8 bases. The CDR3 consists of 14 residues. Unmatched junction bases numbered 6, after V lost 4 bases and J lost 4 bases. CDR1 is SGHRS, CDR2 YFSETQ, per germline. The covered CDR3 bases are TGCGCCAGCAGCGGCGGGACAGGTCTCTATGGC. It translates to CASSGGTGLYG. The CDR3 in full is CASSGGTGLYGYTF.

At least ten counts were recorded for this clone. The read finishes 3 residues shy of the CDR3 end, and the germline J gene is used to complete it. The rearrangement uses TRBV30 and TRBJ2-3; D perhaps matches TRBD2 (6 bases). The CDR3 covers 13 residues. Germline CDR1 and CDR2: GTSNPN and SVGIG (reference sequence). The V gene lost 3 bases and the J gene lost 4 bases, with 11 bases spanning the gap. The CDR3 here is CAWRGGNADTQYF. The CDR3 DNA, read in part, is TGTGCCTGGAGGGGGGGTAACGCAGATACG.

This clone was seen more than once but under ten times. The sequenced fragment ends 3 residues before the CDR3 boundary, so the rest is inferred from the germline J gene. This chain joins TRBV19 and TRBJ1-5, with 8 bases fitting TRBD1. J gave up 4 bases and V 1 base, and 3 bases lay outside the gene matches. The CDR3 sequence is 15 residues long. CDR1 and CDR2 (germline): LNHDA, SQIVND (reference sequence). The CDR3 bases that were read are TGTGCCAGTAGTATAGGGACAGGGTATAATCAGCCC. As protein: CASSIGTGYNQP. The whole CDR3 protein is CASSIGTGYNQPQHF.

This clone came up a few times. The read finishes 3 residues shy of the CDR3 end, and the germline J gene is used to complete it. The chain links TRBV7-9 to TRBJ2-2, with 7 bases fitting TRBD2. The CDR3 runs to 14 residues. J lost 8 bases, V lost 5 bases, and 8 bases had no gene match. Per germline, CDR1 SEHNR and CDR2 FQNEAQ (reference sequence). Partial CDR3 DNA: TGTGCCAGCAGCATAGGACTAGAATTTGGGGAG. Translated: CASSIGLEFGE. The CDR3 in its entirety is CASSIGLEFGELFF.

This clone was observed at least ten times. The read ends 3 residues before the CDR3 terminus; that terminus is restored from the germline J gene. V usage is TRBV10-3 and J usage is TRBJ2-2, with D unclear. Germline CDR1 ENHRY, CDR2 SYGVKD. The CDR3 contains 15 residues. V was cut by 7 bases and J by 0 bases, with 12 bases left in between. The CDR3 sequence is CAITDKGPNTGELFF. Incomplete CDR3 DNA: TGTGCCATCACCGACAAAGGCCCGAACACCGGGGAG.

This clone occurred a few times. Sequencing ends 3 residues short of the CDR3 end; the germline J gene provides the rest. The chain combines TRBV18 with TRBJ1-1; D perhaps matches TRBD1 (6 bases). This CDR3 is 18 amino acids long. Germline values: CDR1 KGHSH, CDR2 LQKENI. V was trimmed by 2 bases and J by 1 base, leaving 20 bases between them. The sequenced part of the CDR3 DNA is TGTGCCAGCTCACCATCCTCGACAGGCCGAGCCTCGAACACTGAA. Translating it yields CASSPSSTGRASNTE. In full, the CDR3 reads CASSPSSTGRASNTEAFF.

The part of the CDR3 DNA that was read is TGTGCCAGCAGGACAGACCCAGATGAA. Its translation: CASRTDPDE. The whole CDR3 protein is CASRTDPDEAFF. This chain uses TRBV2 with TRBJ1-1; D may be TRBD1 (5 bases). The read is 3 residues too short to cover the CDR3 end, so that end is filled in from the germline J gene. The germline V gene has CDR1 SNHLY and CDR2 FYNNEI. Trimming cost V 6 bases and J 7 bases, with 12 bases left between them. The CDR3 has 12 residues.

A few counts support this clone. With the read ending 3 residues before the CDR3 end, the germline J gene is used to fill in that end. The rearrangement links TRBV30 to TRBJ2-2, with D uncertain. Trimming stripped 3 bases from V and 0 bases from J, with 11 bases between. The germline gives CDR1 GTSNPN, CDR2 SVGIG (reference sequence). The CDR3 loop spans 15 amino acids. CDR3 DNA (partial): TGTGCCTGGAGACGGGTTCTAACGAACACCGGGGAG. It encodes CAWRRVLTNTGE. The full CDR3 protein reads CAWRRVLTNTGELFF.

About this clone itself: The missing CDR3 end, 3 residues past where the read stops, is filled in from the germline J gene. V usage is TRBV7-8 and J usage is TRBJ2-1, with TRBD2 matching 16 bases. The CDR3 runs to 18 residues. V trimming: 4 bases; J trimming: 6 bases; junction bases outside the gene matches: 9. The germline V gene has CDR1 SGHVS and CDR2 FQNEAQ. Here the CDR3 reads CASSSWGTSGRVANEQFF. CDR3 bases read: TGTGCCAGCAGCTCTTGGGGGACTAGCGGGAGGGTTGCCAATGAG. Full variable domain (outside the CDR3, taken from reference TRBV7-8 and TRBJ2-1): GAGVSQSPRYKVAKRGQDVALRCDPISGHVSLFWYQQALGQGPEFLTYFQNEAQLDKSGLPSDRFFAERPEGSVSTLKIQRTQQEDSAVYLCASSSWGTSGRVANEQFFGPGTRLTVL.

Many counts were recorded for this clone. The sequenced fragment ends 3 residues before the CDR3 boundary, so the rest is inferred from the germline J gene. The chain joins TRBV29-1 to TRBJ1-2; D perhaps matches TRBD1 (6 bases). V was shortened by 1 base and J by 5 bases, with 14 bases between the two germline ends. Germline assignment: CDR1 SQVTM and CDR2 ANQGSEA. CDR3 length: 14 residues. The CDR3 here is CSVEVRGAGYGYTF. The DNA read from the CDR3 is TGCAGCGTTGAAGTCCGGGGGGCAGGATATGGC. The complete variable domain, with remaining parts taken from reference TRBV29-1 and TRBJ1-2, reads SAVISQKPSRDICQRGTSLTIQCQVDSQVTMMFWYRQQPGQSLTLIATANQGSEATYESGFVIDKFPISRPNLTFSTLTVSNMSPEDSSIYLCSVEVRGAGYGYTFGSGTRLTVV.